This paragraph reports one TCR beta chain. The CDR3 is 16 amino acids. The V segment lost 5 bases and the J segment 3 bases; nucleotides outside the gene matches: 9. Germline V gene lookup returns CDR1 SEHNR and CDR2 FQNEAQ (reference sequence). These data belong to a study of shared clonotypes between healthy human individuals. Sequencing was performed with immunoSEQ multiplex PCR; in TCRdb, only in-frame clones are kept and a portion is missing. The sample carries about 1.5 million clones, 95% to 99% recorded once. The chain is built from TRBV7-9 and TRBJ2-5; TRBD2 matches at 10 bases. This sequence originates from a man aged 25-45 years in good health. The source material was naive CD4+ T cells sorted from blood. Subset defined: CD45RA+ positively selected. The CDR3 here is CASSRTLGLAEETQYF. CDR3 sequence (DNA): TGTGCCAGCAGCCGCACGTTAGGACTAGCGGAAGAGACCCAGTACTTC.